A selection of T cell receptor beta chains follows, all from one sample in a study of cytomegalovirus exposure and HLA in healthy donors. Data came from immunoSEQ multiplex PCR; TCRdb stores just in-frame clones and leaves some out. The table lists 150,000 to 200,000 clones, roughly 77% of them singletons. Sample: PBMCs. The receptors stem from a woman younger than 45 in good health and CMV-seronegative. Both conserved end residues are part of each CDR3. D genes are given only for firm matches. Clone size, where shown, is once, few, many, or a class for clones that have expanded.

>TRBJ2-7|TRBD1|TRBV2|.
CASTTGQGPYEQYF
TGTGCCAGCACCACCGGACAGGGCCCCTACGAGCAGTACTTC
>TRBJ1-2|.|TRBV6-4|.
CATRQTNYGYTF
TGTGCCACCCGACAGACTAACTATGGCTACACCTTC
>TRBJ2-1|.|TRBV4-1|.
CASSPLYPDEQFF
TGCGCCAGCAGCCCCTTATACCCGGATGAGCAGTTCTTC
>TRBJ2-5|TRBD1|TRBV5-1|.
CASSLGTANQETQYF
TGCGCCAGCAGCCTCGGGACAGCAAATCAAGAGACCCAGTACTTC
>TRBJ2-3|.|TRBV7-2|.
CASSTRLLSTDTQYF
TGTGCCAGCAGCACTCGACTGCTATCCACAGATACGCAGTATTTT
>TRBJ1-2|.|TRBV4-2|.
CASSPQLQGSLGYTF
TGTGCCAGCAGCCCCCAACTTCAGGGAAGTCTTGGCTACACCTTC
>TRBJ2-7|.|TRBV6-5|.
CASSGGTSYEQYF
TGTGCCAGCAGTGGCGGGACCTCCTACGAGCAGTACTTC
>TRBJ1-2|TRBD1|TRBV19|.
CASSISTGFGYGYTF
TGTGCCAGTAGTATATCGACAGGGTTTGGCTATGGCTACACCTTC
>TRBJ1-2|TRBD1|TRBV30|.
CAWSSTGGIGYGYTF
TGTGCCTGGAGTTCGACAGGGGGCATTGGCTATGGCTACACCTTC
>TRBJ2-2|TRBD1|TRBV7-3|.
CASSLGGQGATGELFF
TGTGCCAGCAGCCTCGGCGGACAGGGGGCAACCGGGGAGCTGTTTTTT
>TRBJ1-5|TRBD1|TRBV7-9|.
CASSLEGAGVSGQPQHF
TGTGCCAGCAGCTTAGAGGGGGCAGGGGTATCAGGCCAGCCCCAGCATTTT
>TRBJ2-2|TRBD1|TRBV9|.
CASSVGQGARSTGELFF
TGTGCCAGCAGCGTAGGACAGGGGGCGCGGAGCACCGGGGAGCTGTTTTTT
>TRBJ1-5|.|TRBV5-1|.
CASSLGGDSNQPQHF
TGCGCCAGCAGCTTGGGCGGGGACTCCAATCAGCCCCAGCATTTT
>TRBJ2-2|.|TRBV19|.
CASSLGGTGELFF
TGTGCCAGTAGCCTCGGCGGCACCGGGGAGCTGTTTTTT
>TRBJ2-7|.|TRBV30|.
CAWSERLVRHEQYF
TGTGCCTGGAGCGAGCGACTAGTTCGGCACGAGCAGTACTTC
>TRBJ1-1|.|TRBV6-1|.
CASSEGWLGAFF
TGTGCCAGCAGTGAGGGGTGGTTGGGGGCGTTCTTT
>TRBJ1-1|.|TRBV9|.
CASSVDGGNTEAFF
TGTGCCAGCAGCGTAGACGGGGGAAACACTGAAGCTTTCTTT
>TRBJ2-7|.|TRBV19|.
CASSMSRGGYEQYF
TGTGCCAGTAGTATGTCCAGGGGCGGCTACGAGCAGTACTTC
>TRBJ2-2|TRBD1|TRBV19|.
CASSMFIGRGPGELFF
TGTGCCAGTAGTATGTTCATTGGCAGGGGGCCCGGGGAGCTGTTTTTT
>TRBJ2-7|.|TRBV21-1|.
CASSKAATSGRRFTYEQYF
TGTGCCAGCAGCAAAGCAGCGACTAGCGGGAGGAGGTTTACATACGAGCAGTACTTC
>TRBJ1-1|.|TRBV6-4|.
CASSEPRPRTEAFF
TGTGCCAGCAGTGAACCCAGGCCCCGGACTGAAGCTTTCTTT
>TRBJ2-3|TRBD2|TRBV5-1|.
CASSSQRGGRDTQYF
TGCGCCAGCAGCTCCCAGCGGGGGGGCCGGGATACGCAGTATTTT
>TRBJ2-7|TRBD1|TRBV4-1|many
CASSRGQGGSSYEQYF
TGCGCCAGCAGCCGCGGACAGGGGGGCAGCTCCTACGAGCAGTACTTC
>TRBJ2-1|.|TRBV27|few
CASSFKLRVVNEQFF
TGTGCCAGCAGTTTTAAATTGAGAGTAGTCAATGAGCAGTTCTTC
>TRBJ1-1|TRBD1|TRBV7-9|once
CASSLSRGRPGTEAFF
TGTGCCAGCAGCTTAAGCAGGGGGCGCCCGGGCACTGAAGCTTTCTTT
>TRBJ2-6|.|TRBV5-1|.
CASSLTGLSGANVLTF
TGCGCCAGCAGCTTGACAGGGTTATCTGGGGCCAACGTCCTGACTTTC
>TRBJ2-1|TRBD1|TRBV9|.
CASSVEAGGAYNEQFF
TGTGCCAGCAGCGTAGAAGCAGGGGGCGCCTACAATGAGCAGTTCTTC
>TRBJ1-1|TRBD1|TRBV5-4|.
CASSWRQGSGTEAFF
TGTGCCAGCAGCTGGAGACAGGGTTCCGGCACTGAAGCTTTCTTT
>TRBJ1-1|.|TRBV27|.
CASSSPRRNTEAFF
TGTGCCAGCAGTTCCCCGAGGCGGAACACTGAAGCTTTCTTT
>TRBJ2-1|TRBD2|TRBV27|.
CASSSGTSGGNEQFF
TGTGCCAGCAGTTCCGGGACTAGCGGGGGAAATGAGCAGTTCTTC
>TRBJ2-1|.|TRBV5-1|.
CASSLGGRDEQFF
TGCGCCAGCAGCTTGGGTGGGAGAGATGAGCAGTTCTTC
>TRBJ2-3|TRBD2|TRBV30|few
CAWSSGTSGSDTQYF
TGTGCCTGGAGTTCCGGGACTAGCGGATCAGATACGCAGTATTTT
>TRBJ2-3|.|TRBV6-1|.
CASVTGDADTQYF
TGTGCCAGCGTGACGGGAGATGCGGATACGCAGTATTTT
>TRBJ2-7|.|TRBV9|.
CASSVQAGNIYEQYF
TGTGCCAGCAGCGTTCAGGCAGGGAACATTTACGAGCAGTACTTC
>TRBJ1-1|.|TRBV7-9|once
CASSLTGMNTEAFF
TGTGCCAGCAGCTTGACGGGGATGAACACTGAAGCTTTCTTT
>TRBJ2-7|.|TRBV2|.
CASSEQTYEQYF
TGTGCCAGCAGTGAACAAACCTACGAGCAGTACTTC
>TRBJ2-5|TRBD2|TRBV5-6|.
CASSPSGRKGETQYF
TGTGCCAGCAGCCCTAGCGGTCGAAAGGGAGAGACCCAGTACTTC
>TRBJ2-1|.|TRBV27|.
CASKLTVPYNEQFF
TGTGCCAGCAAGCTGACAGTACCTTACAATGAGCAGTTCTTC
>TRBJ1-2|.|TRBV6-1|.
CASSVQQQTYGYTF
TGTGCCAGCAGTGTCCAACAGCAGACCTATGGCTACACCTTC
>TRBJ2-3|.|TRBV5-1|.
CASTNSQGSTDTQYF
TGCGCCAGCACCAACTCACAGGGAAGCACAGATACGCAGTATTTT
>TRBJ2-4|.|TRBV5-1|.
CASSLAGEGNIQYF
TGCGCCAGCAGCTTGGCGGGGGAAGGAAACATTCAGTACTTC
>TRBJ2-7|TRBD2|TRBV27|once
CASSPGLGSYEQYF
TGTGCCAGCAGTCCGGGACTAGGCTCCTACGAGCAGTACTTC
>TRBJ1-1|TRBD1|TRBV7-2|.
CASSLVQGANTEAFF
TGTGCCAGCAGCTTAGTGCAGGGGGCGAATACTGAAGCTTTCTTT
>TRBJ2-7|TRBD1|TRBV10-1|.
CASRPQGSYEQYF
TGCGCCAGCAGGCCACAGGGGTCCTACGAGCAGTACTTC
>TRBJ1-2|.|TRBV29-1|.
CSVRFNYGYTF
TGCAGCGTTCGGTTTAACTATGGCTACACCTTC
>TRBJ1-2|.|TRBV7-2|.
CASSLVQFSNYGYTF
TGTGCCAGCAGCTTAGTTCAATTTTCTAACTATGGCTACACCTTC
>TRBJ2-7|TRBD1|TRBV5-1|.
CASRPGQEAYEQYF
TGCGCCAGCAGGCCGGGACAGGAGGCCTACGAGCAGTACTTC
>TRBJ2-7|.|TRBV5-1|many
CASRSGTGLTWPEQYF
TGCGCCAGCAGGAGCGGGACAGGATTAACCTGGCCTGAGCAGTACTTC
>TRBJ1-3|.|TRBV19|.
CASSARTSGNTIYF
TGTGCCAGTAGTGCCCGGACTTCTGGAAACACCATATATTTT
>TRBJ1-1|.|TRBV7-6|.
CASSYEGVRTEAFF
TGTGCCAGCAGCTACGAGGGGGTTAGGACTGAAGCTTTCTTT
>TRBJ2-1|TRBD2|TRBV5-1|.
CASGRLAGAAGEQFF
TGCGCCAGCGGGCGGCTAGCGGGGGCCGCAGGGGAGCAGTTCTTC
>TRBJ1-5|.|TRBV18|.
CASSLRPSRSNQPQHF
TGTGCCAGCTCACTTCGGCCCTCGCGGAGCAATCAGCCCCAGCATTTT
>TRBJ1-4|.|TRBV28|.
CASSATNEKLFF
TGTGCCAGTTCAGCAACTAATGAAAAACTGTTTTTT
>TRBJ1-5|.|TRBV28|once
CASSPLPRGQQWNQPQHF
TGTGCCAGCAGTCCACTCCCGAGAGGACAGCAGTGGAATCAGCCCCAGCATTTT